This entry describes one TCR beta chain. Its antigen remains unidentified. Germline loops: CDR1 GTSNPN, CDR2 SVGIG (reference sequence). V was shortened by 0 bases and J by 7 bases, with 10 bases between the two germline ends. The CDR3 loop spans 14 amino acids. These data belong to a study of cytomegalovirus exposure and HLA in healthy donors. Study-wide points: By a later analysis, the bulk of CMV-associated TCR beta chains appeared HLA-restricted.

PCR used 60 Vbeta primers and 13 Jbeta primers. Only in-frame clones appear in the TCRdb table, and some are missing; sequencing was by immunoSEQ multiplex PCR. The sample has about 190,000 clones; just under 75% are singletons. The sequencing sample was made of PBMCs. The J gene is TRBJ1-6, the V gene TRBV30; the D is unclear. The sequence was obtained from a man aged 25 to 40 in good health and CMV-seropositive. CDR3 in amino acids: CAWSVGSRNSPLHF. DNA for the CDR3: TGTGCCTGGAGTGTGGGCAGTCGGAATTCACCCCTCCACTTT.